This is a list of T cell receptor beta chains from one sample in a study of Graves' ophthalmopathy and Graves' hyperthyroidism. TCRdb called the multiplex PCR reads again in MiXCR, with one record for every CDR3 protein. The sample holds a few hundred thousand distinct CDR3 sequences, just under 40% seen once. The sequencing sample was made of peripheral blood or thyroid tissue (not recorded which). These receptors were taken from an adult man with Graves' hyperthyroidism. Both conserved end residues are part of each CDR3. The D gene is left open where the match is weak. Clone size is stated in some rows and not others, as once, few, many or a class when expanded.

clone size	J gene	V gene	D gene	CDR3 DNA	CDR3 protein
many	TRBJ2-3	TRBV25-1	TRBD2	TGTGCCAGCAGTGATCGACTAGCGGGAGGTCCCACAGATACGCAGTATTTT	CASSDRLAGGPTDTQYF
many	TRBJ2-7	TRBV2	TRBD2	TGTGCCAGCAGCCGGACTAGCGGGGAGTACGAGCAGTACTTC	CASSRTSGEYEQYF
many	TRBJ1-6	TRBV7-2	TRBD1	TGTGCCAGCAGCTTAGCCCCGGGACAGGGAGGCGTGAGGACACCCCTCCACTTT	CASSLAPGQGGVRTPLHF
NA	TRBJ1-1	TRBV10-3	TRBD1	TGTGCCAGCAGTAAAGAGACAGGGGTAAGGGACACTGAAGCTTTCTTT	CASSKETGVRDTEAFF
many	TRBJ1-3	TRBV19	NA	TGTGCCAGTAGTATCCCGAAGACAGGAATCGTCGCTGGAAACACCATATATTTT	CASSIPKTGIVAGNTIYF
NA	TRBJ2-7	TRBV13	TRBD2	TGTGCCAGCAGCTTATCCCAGACTAGCGGGGGAGGGGGAGAGCAGTACTTC	CASSLSQTSGGGGEQYF
NA	TRBJ2-3	TRBV29-1	NA	TGCAGCGCTCAAACCCACCTAAGGACAGATACGCAGTATTTT	CSAQTHLRTDTQYF
NA	TRBJ2-5	TRBV2	NA	TGTGCCAGCAGTTTTGGAGGGATCCGGGAGACCCAGTACTTC	CASSFGGIRETQYF
few	TRBJ1-1	TRBV5-1	TRBD1	TGCGCCAGCAGCATCGGGACAGAATTAGGGGTAGGCACTGAAGCTTTCTTT	CASSIGTELGVGTEAFF
NA	TRBJ2-7	TRBV9	TRBD2	TGTGCCAGCAGCGGCGGGGGGGGCCTCTCCTACGAGCAGTACTTC	CASSGGGGLSYEQYF
many	TRBJ1-1	TRBV29-1	NA	TGCAGCGTTGGGGGGGCCGACACTGAAGCTTTCTTT	CSVGGADTEAFF
few	TRBJ2-7	TRBV6-5	NA	TGTGCCAGCAGTTACTCGGGAGAGGCGCTCGAGCAGTACTTC	CASSYSGEALEQYF
many	TRBJ1-2	TRBV5-1	NA	TGCGCCAGCACGGGTGGGAAGTATGGCTACACCTTC	CASTGGKYGYTF
many	TRBJ1-5	TRBV7-9	NA	TGTGCCAGCAGCTTATCCGGGAACAATCAGCCCCAGCATTTT	CASSLSGNNQPQHF
many	TRBJ2-5	TRBV4-1	NA	TGCGCCAGCAGCCAAATTTGGGGTGAGACCCAGTACTTC	CASSQIWGETQYF
many	TRBJ2-5	TRBV7-9	NA	TGTGCCAGCACGATACTCCAAGAGACCCAGTACTTC	CASTILQETQYF
many	TRBJ1-5	TRBV27	NA	TGTGCCAGCAGTAACCATAGCAATCAGCCCCAGCATTTT	CASSNHSNQPQHF
NA	TRBJ1-2	TRBV14	TRBD1	TGTGCCAGCAGCCACCAAGGACAGGGCGCCCTGCGGAACTATGGCTACACCTTC	CASSHQGQGALRNYGYTF
many	TRBJ1-2	TRBV4-2	NA	TGTGCCAGCAGCCAAGATCTCTTGGCGGCAGGGAGGTTTGGCTACACCTTC	CASSQDLLAAGRFGYTF
many	TRBJ2-7	TRBV2	NA	TGTGCCAGCAATTACGGCGGGGTTAGCTCCTACGAGCAGTACTTC	CASNYGGVSSYEQYF
NA	TRBJ2-7	TRBV5-4	NA	TGTGCCAGCAGGCGTCGGACAGTGGAGCAGTACTTC	CASRRRTVEQYF
few	TRBJ1-3	TRBV3-1	NA	TGTGCCAGCAGCACAACTGGAAACACCATATATTTT	CASSTTGNTIYF
many	TRBJ2-6	TRBV19	NA	TGTGCCAGCATTTCGGGACCCGGCTCTGGGGCCAACGTCCTGACTTTC	CASISGPGSGANVLTF
NA	TRBJ2-2	TRBV10-3	NA	TGTGCCATCACCCCCAGGGGAGACACCGGGGAGCTGTTTTTT	CAITPRGDTGELFF
NA	TRBJ1-3	TRBV7-2	NA	TGTGCCAGCAGCTGGGGGGCGGGGGGAACTGGAAACACCATATATTTT	CASSWGAGGTGNTIYF
NA	TRBJ2-6	TRBV2	NA	TGTGCCAGCAGTAAGGCCGGTTTCGACTCTGGGGCCAACGTCCTGACTTTC	CASSKAGFDSGANVLTF
few	TRBJ2-7	TRBV6-5	TRBD2	TGTGCCAGCAGGTATAGCGGGAGTACCTACGAGCAGTACTTC	CASRYSGSTYEQYF
NA	TRBJ1-2	TRBV11-3	TRBD1	TGTGCCAGCAGCTTAGATGGGGACAGCTCCTATGGCTACACCTTC	CASSLDGDSSYGYTF
NA	TRBJ2-7	TRBV20-1	TRBD2	TGCAGTGCTCCTCTTGGGTTAGCGGGAGCTGGAGAGCAGTACTTC	CSAPLGLAGAGEQYF
many	TRBJ2-7	TRBV20-1	NA	TGCAGTGCTAGAATCGTATACGAGCAGTACTTC	CSARIVYEQYF
NA	TRBJ1-1	TRBV2	NA	TGTGCCAGCAGTGAAACTAGCGGGGGCACTGAAGCTTTCTTT	CASSETSGGTEAFF
many	TRBJ1-3	TRBV20-1	NA	TGCAGTGTTAGCGGAAACTCTGGAAACACCATATATTTT	CSVSGNSGNTIYF
NA	TRBJ2-6	TRBV7-2	NA	TGTGCCAGCAGCTTAGGCAGGGGGGTGAACACTGAAGCTTTC	CASSLGRGVNTEAF
NA	TRBJ2-5	TRBV29-1	TRBD1	TGCAGCTTGACAGGGGCAGAGACCCAGTACTTC	CSLTGAETQYF
many	TRBJ1-2	TRBV12-3/TRBV12-4	TRBD1	TGTGCCAGCAGTTTTCAGGGGGCGGGCTCTGGCTACACCTTC	CASSFQGAGSGYTF
many	TRBJ2-6	TRBV5-6	NA	TGTGCCAGCAGCCGACGGGTCCTATTACTCTCTGGGGCCAACGTCCTGACTTTC	CASSRRVLLLSGANVLTF
many	TRBJ2-7	TRBV4-1	NA	TGCGCCAGCAGCCATCAAGGGAGCGAGCAGTACTTC	CASSHQGSEQYF
few	TRBJ1-1	TRBV30	TRBD1	TGTGCCTGGAGTTTACAGGGGGCGAAAGTAGCTTTCTTT	CAWSLQGAKVAFF
many	TRBJ1-2	TRBV20-1	NA	TGCAGTGCTAGAGATCGCCAGTATGGCTACACCTTC	CSARDRQYGYTF
many	TRBJ2-5	TRBV2	NA	TGTGCCAGCAGTGACATGTCGGGGGAGACCCAGTACTTC	CASSDMSGETQYF
NA	TRBJ1-6	TRBV19	NA	TGTGCCAGTAGTACGTACATGGCCGGCTCCTATAATTCACCCCTCCACTTT	CASSTYMAGSYNSPLHF
NA	TRBJ2-1	TRBV10-3	TRBD2	TGTGCCAGCAGGGAGGGACTAGCGGGATCGAATGAGCAGTTCTTC	CASREGLAGSNEQFF
many	TRBJ2-7	TRBV7-2	TRBD1	TGTGCCAGCAGCTCCCACCGGGACAGGCCACGCGAGCAGTACTTC	CASSSHRDRPREQYF
NA	TRBJ2-7	TRBV6-2/TRBV6-3	NA	TGTGCCAGCAGTTCGGCAGGGGAAGCATACGAGCAGTACTTC	CASSSAGEAYEQYF
many	TRBJ1-2	TRBV7-9	NA	TGTGCCAGCAGCCGGGACGGGGGGTATGGCTACACCTTC	CASSRDGGYGYTF
NA	TRBJ1-2	TRBV29-1	NA	TGCAGCGTTGAGGACAGACAACTCTACACCTTC	CSVEDRQLYTF